This TCR beta chain stems from a study of T-cell reconstitution after alpha-beta-depleted transplantation in children (dated by TCRdb to the mid-2010s). For the study in its entirety: T-cell immune reconstitution after TCRalphabeta/CD19-depleted allogeneic hematopoietic cell transplantation in children was quantitatively tracked in the study by means of TCR repertoire profiling.

The treatment or condition label of this sample denotes: allogeneic hematopoietic cell transplantation with graft depleted of TCRalphabeta T cells and CD19 B cells. The transplant recipients were children given TCRalphabeta/CD19-depleted allogeneic hematopoietic cell grafts. This clonotype showed up many times. Which antigen it targets is not known. No base-level quality is on record; no much larger clone is a single base apart. V loses 3 bases, J loses 0 bases, and the germline ends lie 5 bases apart. The CDR3, cysteine through phenylalanine, is 13 amino acids long. CDR3 DNA is the only sequence kept; it has 39 bases, read in frame from the first base. The germline V gene (reference sequence) specifies MNHEY as CDR1 and SMNVEV as CDR2. The protocol used for the library was PCR. Sequencer: Illumina HiSeq 2500. Molecular barcoding was employed in the preparation of TCR libraries, with unique molecular identifiers being used to normalize TCRbeta repertoire quantification. TCRdb took the public reads, trimmed them with fastp at Q25, ran MiXCR for clone calling and kept in-frame beta chains. All rows with the same CDR3 protein become a single entry with the most common DNA and genes. In all, the sample holds 330,000 or so distinct CDR3 sequences, and around 7.1% of those were seen once. The ten largest clones take up about 9.1% of the sample.

Overall study results and their limits: About two months after transplant, the apparently early recovery of alphabetaT-cell counts reportedly depended on just several hundred clones that had expanded rapidly and came from non-depleted graft cells. In some patients, the high TCRbeta diversity seen at day 60 was put down to recipient T cells and intrathymic progenitors that had survived conditioning. The frequencies of hyperexpanded clones fell over the following months, and after one year, T-cell counts and TCRbeta diversity were mostly attributed to newly produced T cells.

The sequence came from a female patient between 2 and 15 years old who had a stem cell transplant for Fanconi anemia, so the T cells may come from the graft donor. The sample here was peripheral blood, taken 360 days after TCRalphabeta/CD19-depleted stem cell transplant. The V gene is TRBV27 and the J gene is TRBJ2-5; the D segment cannot be called with confidence. The CDR3 protein: CASSFSYQETQYF. The nucleotide sequence reads as follows: TGTGCCAGCAGTTTCTCATACCAAGAGACCCAGTACTTC.